A single sample gave rise to the 3 T cell receptor beta chains below, sequenced in a study of blood T cell repertoires in COVID-19. Assay: immunoSEQ multiplex PCR; the TCRdb copy retains only in-frame clones and omits some. The sample has just under 65,000 clones, roughly 78% seen once. Sequenced sample: peripheral blood. Every receptor here comes from a man in his 60s with COVID-19, enrolled during active disease.

V is TRBV3-1 (or the pseudogene TRBV3-2) and J is TRBJ1-2, with 8 bases aligning to TRBD1. This CDR3 spans 14 amino acids. Trimming removed 2 bases from V and 4 bases from J; junction bases left unmatched: 3. Germline V CDR1 and CDR2: LGHDT, YNNKEL (reference sequence). Here the CDR3 DNA reads TGTGCCAGCAGCCAACCTGACAGGGGCTATGGCTACACCTTC. This encodes CASSQPDRGYGYTF.

This clone appeared many times. The chain recombines TRBV5-1 with TRBJ2-1; TRBD2 matches at 7 bases. Germline trimming cut 5 bases from V and 6 bases from J; bases unmatched to any gene: 11. The CDR3 length is 15 residues. The germline V gene has CDR1 SGHRS and CDR2 YFSETQ. CDR3 region: CASRLQRDYVNEQFF. The CDR3 bases are TGCGCCAGCAGACTCCAAAGGGACTACGTCAATGAGCAGTTCTTC.

This chain uses TRBV6-1 with TRBJ1-2; D gene ambiguous. CDR3 length: 15 amino acids. CDR1 and CDR2 from the germline V gene are MNHNS and SASEGT. The V gene lost 0 bases and the J gene lost 4 bases, with 12 bases spanning the gap. This chain's CDR3 is CASSEAADLSYGYTF. CDR3 nucleotide sequence: TGTGCCAGCAGTGAAGCCGCGGATTTGAGCTATGGCTACACCTTC.